The 32 T cell receptor beta chains given below trace back to one sample, sequenced in a study of T cell responses to AZD1222 COVID-19 vaccine. Method: immunoSEQ multiplex PCR; TCRdb's copy keeps in-frame clones and lacks some. The profile shows 70,000 to 90,000 clones, 86% of them singletons. This specimen was peripheral blood, taken on day 0 of AZD1222 vaccination. The source is an adult in good health.

This sequence joins TRBV27 and TRBJ1-1; 8 bases agree with TRBD1. The CDR3 totals 14 residues. The J segment lost 1 base and the V segment lost 4 bases, leaving 2 bases of the junction unmatched. From germline, CDR1 is MNHEY and CDR2 SMNVEV (reference sequence). The CDR3 protein is CASSSRGRNTEAFF. DNA for the CDR3: TGTGCCAGCAGTTCCAGGGGGCGGAACACTGAAGCTTTCTTT.

This chain links TRBV29-1 with TRBJ1-1; a possible D gene is TRBD1 (5 bases). CDR1 SQVTM and CDR2 ANQGSEA come from the germline V gene. The germline V and J ends were trimmed by 7 bases and 1 base, with 7 bases remaining between them. There are 11 residues in the CDR3. The CDR3 protein is CSGGENTEAFF. In DNA, the CDR3 is TGCAGCGGGGGGGAGAACACTGAAGCTTTCTTT. The variable domain in full, with the rest retrieved from reference TRBV29-1 and TRBJ1-1, is SAVISQKPSRDICQRGTSLTIQCQVDSQVTMMFWYRQQPGQSLTLIATANQGSEATYESGFVIDKFPISRPNLTFSTLTVSNMSPEDSSIYLCSGGENTEAFFGQGTRLTVV.

This sequence joins TRBV28 and TRBJ1-5; tentative D call: TRBD1 (6 bases). V gave up 10 bases and J gave up 3 bases, with 16 bases separating them. This CDR3 comprises 14 residues. Germline V gives CDR1 MDHEN, CDR2 SYDVKM. CDR3 nucleotides: TGTGCCACCTCCTCCGGGGGCCTCAATCAGCCCCAGCATTTT. This gives the protein CATSSGGLNQPQHF.

The chain carries TRBV7-2 and TRBJ2-5; possibly TRBD2 for D (5 bases). V lost 5 bases, J lost 5 bases, and 24 bases lay in between. The CDR3 length is 17 residues. Germline CDR1 reads SGHTA; CDR2 reads FQGNSA. CDR3 nucleotides: TGTGCCAGCAGCCCCTACTATTCCGGAAGCGGAAGGGAGACCCAGTACTTC. Encoded protein: CASSPYYSGSGRETQYF.

J is TRBJ2-7 and V is TRBV27; 8 bases align to TRBD1. In germline, CDR1 is MNHEY, CDR2 SMNVEV (reference sequence). The CDR3 is 14 residues long. Trimming removed 3 bases from V and 4 bases from J; junction bases left unmatched: 5. The CDR3 DNA is TGTGCCAGCAGTTTGGGACAGGTCACTTACGAGCAGTACTTC. It encodes CASSLGQVTYEQYF.

The genes are TRBV25-1 and TRBJ1-6; TRBD1 agrees at 8 bases. The junction had 6 bases not matched to a gene; V was cut back by 4 bases and J by 7 bases. Germline V CDR1 and CDR2: MGHDK, SYGVNS. The CDR3 is 15 residues long. CDR3 amino acids: CASSGRQGWNSPLHF. The CDR3 DNA follows: TGTGCCAGCAGTGGGAGACAGGGGTGGAATTCACCCCTCCACTTT.

This sequence joins TRBV6-5 and TRBJ2-3; perhaps D is TRBD1 or TRBD2 (6 bases each). The CDR3 runs to 15 residues. V was pared by 8 bases and J by 0 bases, with 15 bases between. Germline-derived CDR1 and CDR2 are MNHEY and SVGAGI. The CDR3 is CASSERGLSTDTQYF. CDR3 sequence (DNA): TGTGCCAGCTCTGAACGGGGGCTTAGCACAGATACGCAGTATTTT.

This clone was detected only a few times. The rearrangement joins TRBV6-2 or TRBV6-3 to TRBJ2-7; 11 bases line up with TRBD2. CDR1 is MNHEY, CDR2 SVGEGT, per germline. Germline trimming cut 6 bases from V and 7 bases from J; bases unmatched to any gene: 11. This CDR3 is built from 15 residues. CDR3 bases: TGTGCCAGCAGCCCCGGGACTAGCGGCTTACGGGAGCAGTACTTC. It yields the protein CASSPGTSGLREQYF.

The chain joins TRBV27 to TRBJ1-4; D may be TRBD1 (5 bases). The CDR3 loop spans 13 amino acids. The V gene lost 8 bases and the J gene lost 8 bases, with 15 bases spanning the gap. Germline values: CDR1 MNHEY, CDR2 SMNVEV (reference sequence). The CDR3 loop is CASSRGVGEKLFF. DNA of the CDR3: TGTGCCAGCTCCCGGGGGGTAGGGGAAAAACTGTTTTTT.

The chain recombines TRBV6-1 with TRBJ1-6, with TRBD1 identical over 7 bases. Germline V gives CDR1 MNHNS, CDR2 SASEGT. The CDR3 is 15 amino acids. Trimming at V came to 6 bases and at J to 6 bases, leaving 8 bases not matched to a gene. In nucleotides, the CDR3 is TGTGCCAGCAGCGGTACCGGGACAGTTAATTCACCCCTCCACTTT. It translates to CASSGTGTVNSPLHF.

This clone has only one observation. The rearrangement links TRBV5-1 to TRBJ1-1, with D tentatively TRBD1 (6 bases). Deletions cut 5 bases from V and 6 bases from J, with 14 bases between. This CDR3 comprises 13 residues. Per germline, CDR1 SGHRS and CDR2 YFSETQ. The CDR3 DNA reads TGCGCCAGCAGTTCGCAGGGGAGCGCTGAAGCTTTCTTT. This sequence encodes CASSSQGSAEAFF.

The chain joins TRBV12-3 or TRBV12-4 to TRBJ2-3, with a tentative D call TRBD1 (5 bases). V dropped 5 bases and J dropped 3 bases, with 9 bases sitting between them. The CDR3 runs 13 residues. The CDR3 loop is CASSTAGTDTQYF. The CDR3 bases are TGTGCCAGCAGTACAGCAGGGACAGATACGCAGTATTTT.

This sequence joins TRBV28 and TRBJ1-2, with TRBD1 identical over 8 bases. The CDR3 length is 15 residues. Germline CDR1 and CDR2: MDHEN and SYDVKM. Germline trimming cut 4 bases from V and 4 bases from J; bases unmatched to any gene: 8. The CDR3 nucleotides are TGTGCCAGCAGTTGGGCCCCGGGACAGGTCTATGGCTACACCTTC. It is translated as CASSWAPGQVYGYTF.

The gene calls are TRBV5-4 and TRBJ2-3; D possibly matches TRBD1 or TRBD2 (5 bases each). With 1 base removed from V and 4 bases from J, the gap between germline ends came to 10 bases. CDR1 is SGHNT and CDR2 is YYREEE in the germline V gene (reference sequence). The CDR3 is 14 amino acids. The CDR3 region has the DNA TGTGCCAGCAGCTTGTACCGGGGCGCAGATACGCAGTATTTT. As protein: CASSLYRGADTQYF.

Worth noting for this clone: Additional DNA sequences in this sample encode the identical CDR3. The V and J genes are TRBV19 and TRBJ1-5; D is undetermined. V was cut by 1 base and J by 11 bases, with 12 bases left in between. Germline-derived CDR1 and CDR2 are LNHDA and SQIVND (reference sequence). The CDR3 consists of 13 residues. This CDR3 reads CASSIAHDPTQHF. CDR3 nucleotide sequence: TGTGCCAGTAGTATAGCCCACGACCCGACCCAGCATTTT.

CDR3 nucleotides: TGTGCCAGCAGCCAAGGAGTCGGTGAGCCCCAGCATTTT. This codes for CASSQGVGEPQHF. The V call is TRBV4-2, the J call TRBJ1-5; no firm D call. Germline V CDR1 and CDR2: LGHNA, YNFKEQ. Trimming shortened V by 1 base and J by 8 bases, and 9 bases separated the two germline ends. This CDR3 spans 13 amino acids.

The chain couples TRBV19 to TRBJ2-7; D is perhaps TRBD2 (6 bases). With 3 bases removed from V and 3 bases from J, the gap between germline ends came to 15 bases. CDR1 LNHDA and CDR2 SQIVND come from the germline V gene (reference sequence). CDR3 length: 15 residues. CDR3 sequence (DNA): TGTGCCAGTAGTATCGGAGGGGCCCCGTACTACGAGCAGTACTTC. This codes for CASSIGGAPYYEQYF.

The rearrangement uses TRBV3-1 (or the pseudogene TRBV3-2) and TRBJ2-3; D gene ambiguous. Trimming cost V 3 bases and J 2 bases, with 6 bases left between them. The germline gives CDR1 LGHDT, CDR2 YNNKEL (reference sequence). The CDR3 contains 13 residues. The CDR3 reads CASSHADTDTQYF. CDR3 DNA: TGTGCCAGCAGCCACGCCGACACAGATACGCAGTATTTT.

The CDR3 here is CASSQGGRTGTGELFF. The CDR3, as DNA: TGTGCCAGCAGCCAAGGTGGCCGGACAGGCACCGGGGAGCTGTTTTTT. The J gene is TRBJ2-2, the V gene TRBV4-2; TRBD1 matches at 7 bases. The CDR3 sequence is 16 residues long. V lost 1 base, J lost 4 bases, and 6 bases stayed unmatched. The germline CDR1 and CDR2 sequences are LGHNA and YNFKEQ.

The chain uses TRBV7-2 and TRBJ2-7; tentative D call: TRBD1 (5 bases). The V gene's germline CDR1 is SGHTA and CDR2 FQGNSA. The CDR3 sequence is 16 residues long. The V gene lost 3 bases and the J gene lost 5 bases, with 20 bases spanning the gap. Written as DNA, the CDR3 is TGTGCCAGCAGCTTTCGACCAGGGATCGGTGGGAACGAGCAGTACTTC. It translates to CASSFRPGIGGNEQYF.

This clone was seen a few times. This rearrangement joins TRBV11-2 to TRBJ1-2; D is perhaps TRBD1 (5 bases). The V end lost 5 bases, the J end lost 7 bases, and 17 bases lay between the germline ends. The CDR3 length is 14 residues. Germline-derived CDR1 and CDR2 are SGHAT and FQNNGV. The DNA for the CDR3 is TGTGCCAGCAGCCCGTCCGGACTCGGGGGTGGCTACACCTTC. Its translation: CASSPSGLGGGYTF.

The CDR3 DNA sequence: TGTGCCAGCAGCTTCACAGGGTTAAGCTCCTACAATGAGCAGTTCTTC. It is translated as CASSFTGLSSYNEQFF. The V call is TRBV7-3, the J call TRBJ2-1, with D tentatively TRBD1 (6 bases). CDR1 and CDR2 from the germline V gene are SGHTA and FQGTGA. This CDR3 comprises 16 residues. Trimming cost V 3 bases and J 0 bases, with 12 bases left between them.

The chain uses TRBV2 and TRBJ1-2; D unclear. The CDR3 is 12 amino acids. Germline assignment: CDR1 SNHLY and CDR2 FYNNEI. Trimming removed 10 bases from V and 2 bases from J, with 11 bases in between. CDR3 in DNA: TGTGCCAACTCCGGGCGAAACTATGGCTACACCTTC. Translated, it gives CANSGRNYGYTF. The full variable domain, with the rest looked up from reference TRBV2 and TRBJ1-2, is EPEVTQTPSHQVTQMGQEVILRCVPISNHLYFYWYRQILGQKVEFLVSFYNNEISEKSEIFDDQFSVERPDGSNFTLKIRSTKLEDSAMYFCANSGRNYGYTFGSGTRLTVV.

The chain is built from TRBV19 and TRBJ2-7, with unresolved D. The germline V gene has CDR1 LNHDA and CDR2 SQIVND (reference sequence). Trimming removed 0 bases from V and 2 bases from J, with 11 bases in between. This CDR3 has 15 residues. CDR3 DNA sequence: TGTGCCAGTAGTATAGATCGATACTCGGCCTACGAGCAGTACTTC. Its translation: CASSIDRYSAYEQYF.

V is TRBV4-1 and J is TRBJ2-3, with D unresolved. Germline V gene lookup returns CDR1 MGHRA and CDR2 YSYEKL. V was clipped by 4 bases and J by 6 bases, with 8 bases between them. The CDR3 has 12 amino acids. The CDR3 loop is CASSPQLDTQYF. The CDR3 nucleotides are TGCGCCAGCAGCCCTCAGTTGGATACGCAGTATTTT.

This clone has just one count. The chain recombines TRBV3-1 (or the pseudogene TRBV3-2) with TRBJ2-1; D unclear. Germline CDR1 LGHDT, CDR2 YNNKEL (reference sequence). CDR3 size: 12 residues. V lost 0 bases and J lost 11, with 8 bases in between. CDR3 nucleotides: TGTGCCAGCAGCCAAGAGTCTCAGAAGCAGTTCTTC. Translation gives CASSQESQKQFF.

The chain couples TRBV25-1 to TRBJ2-5, with D perhaps being TRBD1 or TRBD2 (5 bases each). Trimming left V 6 bases short and J 7 bases short, with 18 bases between. CDR3 size: 14 residues. The germline V gene encodes CDR1 MGHDK and CDR2 SYGVNS. CDR3 coding DNA: TGTGCCAGCAGCCCCTGGGGGACCGGAGGGACCCAGTACTTC. It specifies CASSPWGTGGTQYF.

The V gene is TRBV30, the J gene TRBJ2-2; 7 nucleotides align to TRBD1. V trimming: 4 bases; J trimming: 6 bases; junction bases outside the gene matches: 8. The V gene's germline CDR1 is GTSNPN and CDR2 SVGIG (reference sequence). The CDR3 length is 14 residues. CDR3 residues: CAWTRLQGAGELFF. In nucleotides, the CDR3 is TGTGCCTGGACCCGCCTGCAGGGGGCCGGGGAGCTGTTTTTT.

This clone was counted once. Written as DNA, the CDR3 is TGTGCCAGCAGCCAAGATTTCCCGAGTGGGGGCTACACCTTC. Translation: CASSQDFPSGGYTF. The chain recombines TRBV3-1 (or the pseudogene TRBV3-2) with TRBJ1-2; D is uncertain. CDR1 and CDR2 (germline): LGHDT, YNNKEL (reference sequence). V lost 0 bases and J lost 8, with 13 bases in between. The CDR3 consists of 14 residues.

The genes are TRBV27 and TRBJ2-7; 9 bases align to TRBD2. V gave up 0 bases and J gave up 2 bases; unmatched junction bases: 5. This CDR3 is 16 amino acids long. Germline assignment: CDR1 MNHEY and CDR2 SMNVEV (reference sequence). CDR3 protein: CASSLSWTSVPYEQYF. The CDR3 DNA sequence: TGTGCCAGCAGTTTATCGTGGACTAGCGTTCCCTACGAGCAGTACTTC.

The chain couples TRBV5-1 to TRBJ1-2; D uncertain. There are 16 residues in the CDR3. Per the germline V gene, CDR1 is SGHRS and CDR2 is YFSETQ. Deletions cut 3 bases from V and 8 bases from J, with 23 bases between. In DNA form, the CDR3 reads TGCGCCAGCAGCTACTCCCTGGCGGGATCCTCGGGCGGCTACACCTTC. Translating gives CASSYSLAGSSGGYTF.

This clone came up a few times. The chain uses TRBV30 and TRBJ2-7; D might be TRBD1 (5 bases). The germline gives CDR1 GTSNPN, CDR2 SVGIG (reference sequence). The CDR3 has 13 amino acids. CDR3 in DNA: TGTGCTTGGGTGCAGACAGACTCCTACGAGCAGTACTTC. Its translation: CAWVQTDSYEQYF.